This is a list of T cell receptor beta chains from one sample in a study of CD8 T cells in ankylosing spondylitis. TCRdb independently ran MiXCR on the 5' RACE reads; one entry per CDR3 protein. This sample has about 140,000 distinct CDR3 sequences, with 6% to 8% found just once. The source material was blood, either unsorted or a sorted T cell fraction (not recorded which). The receptors stem from a female donor with ankylosing spondylitis or in good health (not recorded which). The CDR3 runs from the conserved cysteine through the conserved F or W. The D gene is left open where the match is weak. The listing skips clone size in some rows; elsewhere it reads once, few, many or a size class.

>once|TRBV12-3/TRBV12-4|TRBJ1-3|NA|12
CASSSGRNTIYF
TGTGCCAGCAGCTCGGGGAGAAACACCATATATTTT
>NA|TRBV5-2|TRBJ1-4|NA|14
CAMSPGTGNEKLFF
TGTGCCATGTCCCCTGGGACAGGGAATGAAAAACTGTTTTTT
>many|TRBV10-3|TRBJ2-3|NA|14
CAIRQTGGTDTQYF
TGTGCCATCAGGCAGACGGGCGGGACAGATACGCAGTATTTT
>many|TRBV20-1|TRBJ1-1|TRBD1|14
CSARDYRGHTEAFF
TGCAGTGCTAGAGATTACAGGGGGCACACTGAAGCTTTCTTT
>many|TRBV5-1|TRBJ2-7|NA|14
CASSLGRGSYEQYF
TGCGCCAGCAGCTTGGGACGGGGATCCTACGAGCAGTACTTC
>many|TRBV20-1|TRBJ1-1|NA|16
CSAPTRGGWLNTEAFF
TGCAGTGCTCCAACGCGGGGGGGCTGGTTAAACACTGAAGCTTTCTTT
>many|TRBV7-3|TRBJ2-3|TRBD1|15
CASSLTGGFSDTQYF
TGTGCCAGCAGCTTAACAGGGGGCTTTTCAGATACGCAGTATTTT
>many|TRBV14|TRBJ1-1|NA|17
CASSSTTRETLNTEAFF
TGTGCCAGCAGCTCAACAACGAGGGAAACTTTGAACACTGAAGCTTTCTTT
>few|TRBV7-2|TRBJ2-3|NA|13
CASSLPATDTQYF
TGTGCCAGCAGCTTACCAGCCACAGATACGCAGTATTTT
>many|TRBV7-8|TRBJ2-1|TRBD2|16
CASSLATSGGYNEQFF
TGTGCCAGCAGTTTGGCCACTAGCGGGGGGTACAATGAGCAGTTCTTC
>many|TRBV12-3/TRBV12-4|TRBJ1-1|NA|13
CASSSPIGEDAFF
TGTGCCAGCAGTTCTCCCATCGGGGAAGACGCTTTCTTT
>many|TRBV4-1|TRBJ2-3|TRBD2|15
CASSQVGGGTDTQYF
TGCGCCAGCAGCCAAGTTGGGGGGGGCACAGATACGCAGTATTTT
>many|TRBV5-6|TRBJ2-7|NA|15
CASSLARGESYEQYF
TGTGCCAGCAGCTTGGCCAGAGGGGAATCCTACGAGCAGTACTTC
>many|TRBV7-7|TRBJ1-1|NA|13
CASSSQADTEAFF
TGTGCTAGCAGCTCACAGGCGGACACTGAAGCTTTCTTT
>many|TRBV12-3/TRBV12-4|TRBJ1-4|NA|16
CASSPGRGVKGEKLFF
TGTGCCAGCAGCCCCGGACGGGGGGTGAAAGGAGAAAAACTGTTTTTT
>many|TRBV28|TRBJ2-5|TRBD1|15
CASSLWDRGGETQYF
TGTGCCAGCAGTTTATGGGACAGGGGAGGGGAGACCCAGTACTTC
>NA|TRBV7-9|TRBJ2-7|NA|15
CASSLAPGGTHEQYF
TGTGCCAGCAGCTTAGCGCCCGGGGGTACCCACGAGCAGTACTTC
>many|TRBV29-1|TRBJ2-1|TRBD1|14
CSVKPGQGSHEQFF
TGCAGCGTTAAACCGGGACAGGGCTCCCATGAGCAGTTCTTC
>many|TRBV5-1|TRBJ2-1|NA|14
CASSSLSINNEQFF
TGCGCCAGCAGTTCTTTGTCAATAAACAATGAGCAGTTCTTC
>NA|TRBV6-1|TRBJ1-1|NA|14
CASSEGRVNTEAFF
TGTGCCAGCAGTGAAGGCAGGGTGAACACTGAAGCTTTCTTT
>few|TRBV30|TRBJ1-1|TRBD1|13
CAWKVQGTTEAFF
TGTGCCTGGAAAGTACAGGGGACCACTGAAGCTTTCTTT
>many|TRBV9|TRBJ1-1|NA|13
CASSVNSNTEAFF
TGTGCCAGCAGCGTAAACAGCAACACTGAAGCTTTCTTT
>many|TRBV4-3|TRBJ2-1|TRBD2|17
CASSQDSSGGNYNEQFF
TGCGCCAGCAGCCAAGATTCTAGCGGGGGGAACTACAATGAGCAGTTCTTC